The clone carrying this T cell receptor beta chain appeared a single time. The antigen is not known. This same CDR3 is encoded by further DNA sequences in the sample. The sample comes from a study of shared clonotypes between healthy human individuals. Each donor was a Caucasian adult residing in Nashville, Tennessee. Study results and limitations: Specimens sampled were limited to blood, with tissue repertoires likely differing.

Deep was the level used in running the assay. The assay was immunoSEQ multiplex PCR, and TCRdb's table has in-frame clones only and misses some. The sample has millions of clones, just over 90% seen once. The CDR3 totals 12 residues. The V and J ends lost 6 bases and 7 bases respectively, with 10 bases between them. CDR1 is WSHSY, CDR2 SAAADI, per germline. This TCR was recovered from a man aged 18 to 30 in good health. Sequences were obtained from naive CD4+ T cells sorted from blood. The subset was: CD45RA+ positively selected. The V and J genes are TRBV10-2 and TRBJ2-1; no clear D. The CDR3 loop is CASSEGYNEQFF. In nucleotides, the CDR3 is TGCGCCAGCAGCGAAGGGTATAATGAGCAGTTCTTC.